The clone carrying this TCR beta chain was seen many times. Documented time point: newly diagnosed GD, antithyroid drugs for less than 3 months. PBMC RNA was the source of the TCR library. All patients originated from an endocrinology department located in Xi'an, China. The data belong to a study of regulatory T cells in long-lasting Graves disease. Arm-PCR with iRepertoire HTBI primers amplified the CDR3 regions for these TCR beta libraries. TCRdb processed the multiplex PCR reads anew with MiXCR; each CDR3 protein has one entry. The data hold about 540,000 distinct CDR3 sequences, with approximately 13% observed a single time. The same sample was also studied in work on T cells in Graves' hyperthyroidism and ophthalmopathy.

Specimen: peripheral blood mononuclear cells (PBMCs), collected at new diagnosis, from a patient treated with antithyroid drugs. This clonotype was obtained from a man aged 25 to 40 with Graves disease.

The chain's CDR3 is CASSQGSIAQTGELFF. For the CDR3, the DNA is TGTGCCAGCAGCCAAGGCTCAATAGCGCAGACCGGGGAGCTGTTTTTT. The V and J genes are TRBV4-2 and TRBJ2-2; tentative D call: TRBD2 (5 bases). V shed 1 base and J shed 5 bases, with 14 bases lying between them. Germline V gives CDR1 LGHNA, CDR2 YNFKEQ. This CDR3 is built from 16 residues.